The clone carrying this TCR beta chain was observed at least ten times. Its target is unknown. Between the trimmed V and J ends, which lost 8 bases and 5 bases, there was a span of 15 bases. The length of the CDR3 is 13 residues. The entry originates in a study of CD8+CD57+ T cells in acquired aplastic anemia. Patients included in sequencing had previously demonstrated CD8+CD57+ cell expansion by flow cytometry. Patients had received no therapy at the time of blood sampling. TCR beta VDJ and CDR3 were profiled, and genomic DNA was the template. TCRdb redid the calling of the reads with MiXCR, one entry per CDR3 protein. The sample yields 150,000 to 200,000 distinct CDR3 sequences, more than 45% seen once. Study conclusions and caveats: Sharing between patients and controls was observed for about 27 CD8+ CDR3 sequences.

The chain employs TRBV12-3 or TRBV12-4 and TRBJ2-5; no reliable D call. The sample taken for sequencing was sorted CD4+, CD8+, or CD8+CD57+ T cells (not recorded which) from PBMCs. The TCR was taken from a human donor with aplastic anemia. CDR3 sequence: CASAPRLRETQYF. The CDR3, as DNA: TGTGCCAGCGCGCCGCGGCTAAGGGAGACCCAGTACTTC.